The clone carrying this T cell receptor beta chain showed up just once. The data originate from a study of blood T cell repertoires in COVID-19. Between the trimmed V and J ends, which lost 6 bases and 2 bases, there was a span of 11 bases. The CDR3 contains 15 residues. Per germline, CDR1 LGHDT and CDR2 YNNKEL (reference sequence). Clones were read by immunoSEQ multiplex PCR, and TCRdb kept only the in-frame ones, dropping some. The data contain roughly 90,000 clones, under 90% of them singletons. Source material: peripheral blood. The origin of this receptor is a human donor with active COVID-19. The donor label of this sample is uncertain. This chain connects TRBV3-1 (or the pseudogene TRBV3-2) to TRBJ2-6; maybe TRBD2 (5 bases). CDR3 sequence: CASSSDYAGANVLTF. CDR3 DNA sequence: TGTGCCAGCAGTTCCGACTATGCTGGGGCCAACGTCCTGACTTTC.